The T cell receptor (beta chain) under discussion was sequenced for a study of sequential checkpoint blockade in melanoma. Study as a whole: After both sequences, patients received maintenance nivolumab.

The method was immunoSEQ multiplex PCR; TCRdb's version includes in-frame clones alone and lacks a portion of them. The repertoire holds 25,000 to 35,000 clones, with 83% as singletons. Trimming shortened V by 4 bases and J by 4 bases, and 7 bases separated the two germline ends. CDR3 length: 12 residues. Germline values: CDR1 MNHNY, CDR2 SVGAGI (reference sequence). Treatment here: randomized to nivolumab then ipilimumab (arm A) or the reverse (arm B). DNA-damaging chemotherapy had not been given to any patient beforehand. PBMC sorting kept live CD3+CD8+ cells without CD19 or CD56. This chain connects TRBV6-6 to TRBJ1-1, with no clear D. The TCR originated in a human donor with melanoma. This specimen was CD8+ T cells sorted from blood (inferred from file names), taken from a patient given nivolumab and ipilimumab in sequence. CDR3 loop: CASSSVLTEAFF. CDR3 in DNA: TGTGCCAGCAGTTCGGTGCTCACTGAAGCTTTCTTT.